Shown below are 30 T cell receptor beta chains from a single sample sequenced in a study of blood T cells in healthy people across ages. A second PCR of roughly 7 to 11 cycles used a sample-barcoded 5' primer and a J-beta primer mix. TCRdb recomputed calls from the 5' RACE reads with MiXCR, one row per CDR3 protein. The data contain approximately 1,100,000 distinct CDR3 sequences, under 55% of them singletons. The sequenced sample consisted of blood. These receptors came from a woman aged 55-70 years in good health.

The chain recombines TRBV7-2 with TRBJ1-2; 7 bases line up with TRBD1. Losses at the gene ends were 5 bases for V and 5 bases for J; bases not matched to a gene: 17. Germline V gene lookup returns CDR1 SGHTA and CDR2 FQGNSA. The CDR3 covers 17 residues. CDR3: CASSPVAWAQGGYGYTF. The CDR3 DNA reads as TGTGCCAGCAGCCCAGTAGCGTGGGCGCAGGGGGGATATGGCTACACCTTC.

This clonotype was counted between two and nine times. This chain connects TRBV30 to TRBJ2-5; weak D call: TRBD1 (5 bases). CDR3 length: 14 amino acids. Trimming cost V 4 bases and J 4 bases, with 16 bases left between them. The germline gives CDR1 GTSNPN, CDR2 SVGIG (reference sequence). The DNA for the CDR3 is TGTGCCTGGACCCAGGGCAGGGTGGGAGAGACCCAGTACTTC. This sequence encodes CAWTQGRVGETQYF.

This clonotype was seen only once. J is TRBJ2-3 and V is TRBV12-5; D remains ambiguous. Trimming removed 0 bases at V and 0 bases at J, with 25 bases between. CDR1 LGHNT and CDR2 FRNRAP come from the germline V gene. The CDR3 runs 21 residues. In nucleotides, the CDR3 is TGTGCTAGTGGTTTGGTACGTAAGGCCGAAGGCCTTGGTACTAGCACAGATACGCAGTATTTT. As protein: CASGLVRKAEGLGTSTDTQYF.

The chain employs TRBV20-1 and TRBJ2-7; a weak D match, TRBD1 (5 bases). The CDR3 is 15 residues long. V was pared by 0 bases and J by 2 bases, with 14 bases between. CDR1 and CDR2 from the germline V gene are DFQATT and SNEGSKA (reference sequence). For the CDR3, the DNA is TGCAGTGCTAGAGATCCCGCAGGGCCCACCTACGAGCAGTACTTC. The encoded protein is CSARDPAGPTYEQYF.

This clonotype was observed a handful of times. This chain links TRBV12-3 or TRBV12-4 with TRBJ2-7; 8 bases are shared with TRBD1. The ends lost 7 bases at V and 4 bases at J; junction bases unmatched: 6. The CDR3 is made up of 13 amino acids. The CDR3 loop is CASKGQGAYEQYF. DNA of the CDR3: TGTGCCAGCAAGGGGCAGGGGGCATACGAGCAGTACTTC.

This clonotype occurred once. This chain uses TRBV7-6 with TRBJ2-7; TRBD1 might be the D (6 bases). The germline V and J ends were trimmed by 0 bases and 0 bases, with 15 bases remaining between them. The CDR3 has 17 residues. Per the germline V gene, CDR1 is SGHVS and CDR2 is FNYEAQ. The CDR3 sequence: CASSLAFRTVASYEQYF. The CDR3 DNA reads as TGTGCCAGCAGCTTAGCCTTTAGGACAGTTGCCTCCTACGAGCAGTACTTC.

This clonotype was seen more than once but under ten times. This chain links TRBV20-1 with TRBJ2-4; 8 bases align to TRBD2. The junction had 11 bases not matched to a gene; V was cut back by 3 bases and J by 13 bases. The germline gives CDR1 DFQATT, CDR2 SNEGSKA (reference sequence). CDR3 length equals 13 residues. In DNA, the CDR3 is TGCAGTGCTAGTCTCGCGGGAGGTAGGGAGCAGTACTTC. Protein sequence: CSASLAGGREQYF.

V gene TRBV5-8 combines with J gene TRBJ2-3; 11 bases are shared with TRBD2. CDR1 and CDR2 from the germline V gene are SGHTS and YDEGEE. V lost 4 bases, J lost 4 bases, and 11 bases stayed unmatched. The CDR3 contains 17 residues. CDR3 amino acids: CASSHGTSGNAADTQYF. The CDR3 region has the DNA TGTGCCAGCAGCCACGGGACTAGCGGAAATGCGGCAGATACGCAGTATTTT.

The DNA for the CDR3 is TGTGCCTGGTCCCCGGACAGGGCCGCGAAAGCCTACAATGAGCAGTTCTTC. Encoded protein: CAWSPDRAAKAYNEQFF. The chain recombines TRBV30 with TRBJ2-1; 8 bases map to TRBD1. Unmatched junction bases numbered 14, after V lost 5 bases and J lost 2 bases. The CDR3 is 17 amino acids. From germline, CDR1 is GTSNPN and CDR2 SVGIG (reference sequence).

V gene TRBV29-1 combines with J gene TRBJ2-1, with D uncertain. The CDR3 extends over 14 amino acids. Germline V gene lookup returns CDR1 SQVTM and CDR2 ANQGSEA. V was trimmed by 0 bases and J by 4 bases, leaving 10 bases between them. CDR3 amino acids: CSVEDSTDYNEQFF. In nucleotides, the CDR3 is TGCAGCGTTGAAGACTCGACGGATTACAATGAGCAGTTCTTC.

The rearrangement joins TRBV5-1 to TRBJ1-2; the D gene is possibly TRBD1 (6 bases). In germline, CDR1 is SGHRS, CDR2 YFSETQ. V was shortened by 4 bases and J by 4 bases, with 14 bases between the two germline ends. The length of the CDR3 is 14 residues. The CDR3 bases are TGCGCCAGCAGCGGCACCGGGACAAGCTATGGCTACACCTTC. It specifies CASSGTGTSYGYTF.

V is TRBV10-3 and J is TRBJ2-7, with 10 bases identical to TRBD1. The V segment lost 6 bases and the J segment 2 bases; nucleotides outside the gene matches: 4. The CDR3 has 14 residues. In germline, CDR1 is ENHRY, CDR2 SYGVKD. This CDR3 reads CAISSGTGAYEQYF. The CDR3 DNA reads as TGTGCCATCAGCTCCGGGACAGGGGCCTACGAGCAGTACTTC.

On this clonotype itself: This may stem from a read error, because a much larger clone lies one nucleotide away. The genes are TRBV24-1 and TRBJ2-6; D call uncertain. The CDR3 runs to 16 residues. Germline V gives CDR1 KGHDR, CDR2 SFDVKD. Trimming removed 1 base from V and 0 bases from J, with 6 bases in between. The CDR3 bases are TGTGCCACCAGTGATTTTAGAGGCTCTGGGGCCAACGTCCTGACTTTC. It codes for CATSDFRGSGANVLTF.

This clonotype turned up a few times. The chain has TRBV27 and TRBJ2-5; possibly TRBD1 or TRBD2 for D (5 bases each). CDR1 MNHEY and CDR2 SMNVEV come from the germline V gene (reference sequence). The CDR3 is made up of 15 amino acids. V lost 2 bases and J 4 bases, leaving 14 bases between the germline ends. Here the CDR3 DNA reads TGTGCCAGCAGTTTAGAACCGGGGCGATCAGAGACCCAGTACTTC. This gives the protein CASSLEPGRSETQYF.

For this clonotype: Possible read error: a much larger clone is one base away. This sequence joins TRBV27 and TRBJ2-5; D remains unclear. The CDR3 covers 13 residues. Trimming cost V 2 bases and J 5 bases, with 9 bases left between them. The V gene's germline CDR1 is MNHEY and CDR2 SMNVEV (reference sequence). The CDR3 DNA reads as TGTGCCAGCAGTTTAATGGATGGGGAGACCCAGTACTTC. This translates into CASSLMDGETQYF.

This chain links TRBV12-5 with TRBJ2-1; no clear D gene. This CDR3 contains 14 residues. Trimming removed 3 bases from V and 8 bases from J, with 14 bases in between. Germline CDR1 and CDR2: LGHNT and FRNRAP. The CDR3 DNA sequence: TGTGCTAGTGGTTTCGGAGCCCTAGGTTATGAGCAGTTCTTC. Translated, it gives CASGFGALGYEQFF.

This chain links TRBV13 with TRBJ1-6, with D possibly TRBD1 on 5 matching bases. V gave up 5 bases and J gave up 6 bases, with 14 bases separating them. This CDR3 is 15 amino acids long. The germline CDR1 and CDR2 sequences are PRHDT and FYEKMQ (reference sequence). The CDR3 coding sequence is TGTGCCAGCAGCGACGGGACGGGGATTAATTCACCCCTCCACTTT. Residues: CASSDGTGINSPLHF. Variable domain in full (rest from reference TRBV13 and TRBJ1-6): AAGVIQSPRHLIKEKRETATLKCYPIPRHDTVYWYQQGPGQDPQFLISFYEKMQSDKGSIPDRFSAQQFSDYHSELNMSSLELGDSALYFCASSDGTGINSPLHFGNGTRLTVT.

The rearrangement links TRBV6-6 to TRBJ2-7; 7 positions agree with TRBD2. The CDR3 covers 15 residues. With 7 bases clipped from V and 3 bases from J, the junction kept 12 bases outside the gene matches. Germline V lookup: CDR1 MNHNY, CDR2 SVGAGI (reference sequence). The CDR3 nucleotides are TGTGCCAGCATAGATACCGGAGGCGGGAGCTACGAGCAGTACTTC. Protein sequence: CASIDTGGGSYEQYF.

This chain uses TRBV27 with TRBJ2-3; D is ambiguous. The CDR3 length is 14 residues. Germline values: CDR1 MNHEY, CDR2 SMNVEV (reference sequence). Trimming cost V 7 bases and J 0 bases, with 11 bases left between them. The CDR3 protein is CASIGVRSTDTQYF. Written as DNA, the CDR3 is TGTGCCAGCATTGGTGTGCGGAGCACAGATACGCAGTATTTT.

This clonotype was counted many times. The J gene is TRBJ2-5, the V gene TRBV29-1; 8 bases fit TRBD2. Looked up from germline, CDR1 is SQVTM and CDR2 is ANQGSEA. The V gene end was trimmed by 3 bases and the J gene end by 5 bases; junction bases not matched to a gene: 5. CDR3 length equals 13 residues. The CDR3 protein is CSVDSGRIETQYF. CDR3 nucleotide sequence: TGCAGCGTTGACAGCGGGAGAATTGAGACCCAGTACTTC.

The chain uses TRBV6-1 and TRBJ2-1, with 11 bases identical to TRBD1. Trimming removed 0 bases from V and 13 bases from J; junction bases left unmatched: 11. The CDR3 sequence is 16 residues long. Germline CDR1 MNHNS, CDR2 SASEGT. CDR3 sequence: CASSEAQGQGEETQFF. The CDR3 coding sequence is TGTGCCAGCAGTGAAGCCCAGGGACAGGGGGAAGAGACCCAGTTCTTC.

The CDR3 protein is CSVESGSSYNEQFF. The DNA of the CDR3 is TGCAGCGTTGAGAGCGGGAGTTCCTACAATGAGCAGTTCTTC. The chain joins TRBV29-1 to TRBJ2-1; TRBD2 aligns across 8 bases. Germline loops: CDR1 SQVTM, CDR2 ANQGSEA. The CDR3 totals 14 residues. Trimming at V came to 3 bases and at J to 1 base, leaving 2 bases not matched to a gene.

This sequence joins TRBV7-9 and TRBJ2-1; D gene unclear. The CDR3 consists of 12 residues. The germline V gene encodes CDR1 SEHNR and CDR2 FQNEAQ (reference sequence). The V end was cut by 5 bases, the J end by 9 bases, with 11 bases between. CDR3 DNA sequence: TGTGCCAGCAGCCCGCTAGGTAGTGAGCAGTTCTTC. Translated, it gives CASSPLGSEQFF. Supplemented by reference TRBV7-9 and TRBJ2-1, the full variable domain reads DTGVSQNPRHKITKRGQNVTFRCDPISEHNRLYWYRQTLGQGPEFLTYFQNEAQLEKSRLLSDRFSAERPKGSFSTLEIQRTEQGDSAMYLCASSPLGSEQFFGPGTRLTVL.

The chain links TRBV21-1 to TRBJ2-3; the table gives TRBD1 as D, unverified against the DNA. TRBV21-1 is tagged as a pseudogene. CDR3 length: 18 residues. The CDR3 spells CASSNLRCDRGDSDTQYF. The CDR3 nucleotides are TGTGCCAGCAGCAATTTGAGGTGCGACAGGGGGGATTCAGATACGCAGTATTTT.

The V call is TRBV7-9, the J call TRBJ2-7; D is ambiguous. CDR3 length: 12 residues. Per germline, CDR1 SEHNR and CDR2 FQNEAQ (reference sequence). Between the trimmed V and J ends, which lost 1 base and 3 bases, there was a span of 4 bases. The CDR3 is CASSLELYEQYF. The CDR3 region has the DNA TGTGCCAGCAGCTTAGAACTCTACGAGCAGTACTTC.

The chain carries TRBV6-1 and TRBJ2-1; 10 nucleotides match TRBD1. V lost 4 bases to trimming and J lost 2 bases; unmatched junction nucleotides: 14. CDR1 is MNHNS, CDR2 SASEGT, per germline. This CDR3 is 19 amino acids long. The CDR3 region is CASSVNRDRGMPAYNEQFF. The CDR3 DNA follows: TGTGCCAGCAGTGTGAACCGGGACAGGGGCATGCCGGCCTACAATGAGCAGTTCTTC.

In its sample, this clonotype was seen a few times. The CDR3: CASSYMGQREIGDTQYF. As DNA, the CDR3 is TGTGCCAGCAGCTATATGGGCCAGCGGGAGATAGGAGATACGCAGTATTTT. The rearrangement uses TRBV7-3 and TRBJ2-3; TRBD2 agrees at 8 bases. This CDR3 contains 17 residues. V shed 4 bases, J shed 5 bases, and the junction held 14 bases outside the gene matches. Germline V gene sequence: CDR1 SGHTA, CDR2 FQGTGA.

The chain joins TRBV7-9 to TRBJ1-1; TRBD1 is a possible D gene (6 bases). Germline loops: CDR1 SEHNR, CDR2 FQNEAQ (reference sequence). Trimming shortened V by 2 bases and J by 6 bases, and 13 bases separated the two germline ends. The CDR3 loop spans 14 amino acids. In DNA, the CDR3 is TGTGCCAGCAGCTTAACAGGGCACGCTGCTGAAGCTTTCTTT. Translating it yields CASSLTGHAAEAFF. Complete variable domain (other parts from reference TRBV7-9 and TRBJ1-1): DTGVSQNPRHKITKRGQNVTFRCDPISEHNRLYWYRQTLGQGPEFLTYFQNEAQLEKSRLLSDRFSAERPKGSFSTLEIQRTEQGDSAMYLCASSLTGHAAEAFFGQGTRLTVV.

This clonotype was detected many times. The J gene is TRBJ2-7, the V gene TRBV7-9; the match to TRBD1 covers 7 bases. Germline V gene sequence: CDR1 SEHNR, CDR2 FQNEAQ (reference sequence). The CDR3 covers 12 residues. The V gene end was trimmed by 6 bases and the J gene end by 5 bases; junction bases not matched to a gene: 4. The CDR3 DNA reads TGTGCCAGCAGTTTAAGGGGGCACGAGCAGTACTTC. As protein: CASSLRGHEQYF.

The rearrangement uses TRBV20-1 and TRBJ1-3, with a tentative D call TRBD1 (5 bases). The CDR3 contains 14 residues. Germline CDR1 reads DFQATT; CDR2 reads SNEGSKA (reference sequence). V was clipped by 5 bases and J by 2 bases, with 13 bases between them. The chain's CDR3 is CSAQGSEPGNTIYF. The DNA of the CDR3 is TGCAGTGCTCAGGGATCGGAACCTGGAAACACCATATATTTT.